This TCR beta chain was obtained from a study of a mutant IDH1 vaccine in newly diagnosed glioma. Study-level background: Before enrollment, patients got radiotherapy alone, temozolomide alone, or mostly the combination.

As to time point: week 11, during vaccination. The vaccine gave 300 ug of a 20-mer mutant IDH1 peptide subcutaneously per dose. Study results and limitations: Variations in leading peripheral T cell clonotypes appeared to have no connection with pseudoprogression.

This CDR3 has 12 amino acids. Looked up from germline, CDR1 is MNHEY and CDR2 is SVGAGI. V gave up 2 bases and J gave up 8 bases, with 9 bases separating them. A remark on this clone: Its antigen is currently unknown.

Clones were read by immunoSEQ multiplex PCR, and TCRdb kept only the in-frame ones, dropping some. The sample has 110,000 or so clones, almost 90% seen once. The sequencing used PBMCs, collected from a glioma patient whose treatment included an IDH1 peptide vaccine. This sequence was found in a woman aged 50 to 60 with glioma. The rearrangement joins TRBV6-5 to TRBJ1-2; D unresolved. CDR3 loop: CASSYGGRGYTF. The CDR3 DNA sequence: TGTGCCAGCAGTTACGGAGGGAGAGGCTACACCTTC.